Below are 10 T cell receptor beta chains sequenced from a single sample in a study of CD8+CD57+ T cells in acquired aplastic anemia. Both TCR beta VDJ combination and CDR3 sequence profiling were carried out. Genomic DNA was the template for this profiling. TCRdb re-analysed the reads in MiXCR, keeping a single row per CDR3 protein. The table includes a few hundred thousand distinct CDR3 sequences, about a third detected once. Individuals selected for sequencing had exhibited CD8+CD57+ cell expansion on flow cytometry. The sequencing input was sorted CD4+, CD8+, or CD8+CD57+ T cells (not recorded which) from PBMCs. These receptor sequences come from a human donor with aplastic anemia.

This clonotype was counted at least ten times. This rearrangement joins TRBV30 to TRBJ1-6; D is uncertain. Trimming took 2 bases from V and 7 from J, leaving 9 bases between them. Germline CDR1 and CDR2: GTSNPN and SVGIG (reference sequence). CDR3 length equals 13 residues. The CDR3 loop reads CAWSREENSPLHF. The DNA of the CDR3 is TGTGCCTGGAGTCGGGAGGAAAATTCACCCCTCCACTTT.

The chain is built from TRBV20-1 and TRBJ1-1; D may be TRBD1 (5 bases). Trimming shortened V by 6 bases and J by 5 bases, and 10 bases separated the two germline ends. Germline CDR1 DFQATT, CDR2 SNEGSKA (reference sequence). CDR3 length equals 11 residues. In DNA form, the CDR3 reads TGCAGTGCCCCTCGACAGACTGAAGCTTTCTTT. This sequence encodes CSAPRQTEAFF.

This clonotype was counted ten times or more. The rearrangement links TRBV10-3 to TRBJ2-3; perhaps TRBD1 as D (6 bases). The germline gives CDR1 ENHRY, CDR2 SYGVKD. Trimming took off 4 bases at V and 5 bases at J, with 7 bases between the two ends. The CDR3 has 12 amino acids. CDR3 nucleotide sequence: TGTGCCATCAGTGCAGGGGAAGATACGCAGTATTTT. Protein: CAISAGEDTQYF.

The CDR3: CATSRGTSGPRGQFF. The CDR3 DNA follows: TGTGCCACCAGCAGGGGGACTAGCGGGCCTAGGGGGCAGTTCTTC. The chain joins TRBV15 to TRBJ2-1; 12 bases are shared with TRBD2. In germline, CDR1 is LNHNV, CDR2 YYDKDF (reference sequence). Germline trimming cut 3 bases from V and 12 bases from J; bases unmatched to any gene: 9. CDR3 length: 15 residues.

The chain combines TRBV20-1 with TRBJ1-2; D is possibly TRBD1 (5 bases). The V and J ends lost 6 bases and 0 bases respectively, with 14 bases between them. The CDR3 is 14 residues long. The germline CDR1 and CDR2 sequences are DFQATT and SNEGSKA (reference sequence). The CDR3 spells CSATDIRSNYGYTF. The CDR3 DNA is TGCAGTGCCACGGACATTAGGTCTAACTATGGCTACACCTTC.

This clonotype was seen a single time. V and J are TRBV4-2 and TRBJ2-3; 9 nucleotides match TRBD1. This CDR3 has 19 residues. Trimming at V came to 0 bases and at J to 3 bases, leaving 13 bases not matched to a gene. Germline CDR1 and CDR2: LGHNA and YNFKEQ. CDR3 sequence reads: CASSQERFVGTGWTDTQYF. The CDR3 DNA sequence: TGTGCCAGCAGCCAAGAGCGTTTCGTTGGGACAGGGTGGACAGATACGCAGTATTTT.

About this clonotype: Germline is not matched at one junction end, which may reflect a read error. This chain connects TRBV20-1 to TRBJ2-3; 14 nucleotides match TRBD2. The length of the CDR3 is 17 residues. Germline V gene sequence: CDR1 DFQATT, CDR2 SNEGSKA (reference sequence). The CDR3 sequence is CGAGNEGLAGVKDTQYF. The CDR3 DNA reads TGCGGTGCGGGCAACGAGGGACTAGCGGGAGTAAAAGATACGCAGTATTTT.

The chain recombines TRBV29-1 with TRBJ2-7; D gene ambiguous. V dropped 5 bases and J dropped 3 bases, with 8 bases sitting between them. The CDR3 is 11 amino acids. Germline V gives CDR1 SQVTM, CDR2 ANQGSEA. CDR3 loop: CSVKVFYEQYF. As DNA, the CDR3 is TGCAGCGTTAAGGTCTTCTACGAGCAGTACTTC.

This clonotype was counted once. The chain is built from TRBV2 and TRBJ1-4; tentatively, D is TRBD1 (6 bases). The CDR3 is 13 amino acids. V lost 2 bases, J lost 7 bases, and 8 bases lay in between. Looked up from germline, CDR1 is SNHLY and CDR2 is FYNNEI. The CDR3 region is CASSESGAEKLFF. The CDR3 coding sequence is TGTGCCAGCAGTGAATCGGGGGCTGAAAAACTGTTTTTT.

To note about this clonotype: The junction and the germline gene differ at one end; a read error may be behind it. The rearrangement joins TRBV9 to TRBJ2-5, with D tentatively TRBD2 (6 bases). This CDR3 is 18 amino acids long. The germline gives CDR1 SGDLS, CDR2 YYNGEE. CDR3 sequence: CTSSAGLVSATLQETQYF. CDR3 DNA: TGTACCAGCAGCGCGGGGTTGGTCAGCGCGACTTTACAAGAGACCCAGTACTTC.